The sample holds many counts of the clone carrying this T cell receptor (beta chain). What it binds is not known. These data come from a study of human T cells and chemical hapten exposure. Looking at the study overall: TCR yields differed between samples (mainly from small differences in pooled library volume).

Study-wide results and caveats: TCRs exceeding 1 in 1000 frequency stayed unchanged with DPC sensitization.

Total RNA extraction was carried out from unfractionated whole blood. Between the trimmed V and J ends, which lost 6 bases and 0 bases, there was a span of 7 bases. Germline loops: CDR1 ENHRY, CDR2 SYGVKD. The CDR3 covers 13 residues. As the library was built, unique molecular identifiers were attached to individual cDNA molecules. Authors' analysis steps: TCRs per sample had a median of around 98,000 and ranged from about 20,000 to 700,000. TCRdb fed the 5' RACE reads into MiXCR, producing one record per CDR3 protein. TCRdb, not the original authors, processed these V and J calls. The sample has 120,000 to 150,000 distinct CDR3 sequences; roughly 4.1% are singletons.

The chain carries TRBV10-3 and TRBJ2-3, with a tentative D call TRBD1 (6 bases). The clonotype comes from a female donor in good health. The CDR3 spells CAIRDSSTDTQYF. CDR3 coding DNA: TGTGCCATCAGGGACAGCAGCACAGATACGCAGTATTTT.